This record concerns one TCR beta chain sequence. What it binds is not known. Profiled with immunoSEQ multiplex PCR; TCRdb holds only in-frame clones, not every one. The sample carries about 20,000 clones, over 75% recorded once. This record belongs to a study of OX40 agonist ivuxolimab in advanced cancers. Background on the study: In this trial design, patients received ivuxolimab intravenously at 0.01 to 10 mg/kg every 2 weeks.

Blood draws occurred at baseline, cycle 4 day 1, and cycle 7 day 1. Trimming took 2 bases from V and 5 from J, leaving 9 bases between them. Germline V lookup: CDR1 MGHDK, CDR2 SYGVNS. The CDR3 length is 13 residues. Study-wide results and limits: By week 6 at 0.1 to 3.0 mg/kg, blood CD4+ and CD8+ T cells had expanded clonally.

This specimen consisted of CD4+ or CD8+ T cells sorted from blood, obtained in a trial of the OX40 agonist ivuxolimab. The chain carries TRBV25-1 and TRBJ2-5, with D maybe TRBD1 (5 bases). This receptor was taken from an adult with an advanced solid tumor such as melanoma, head and neck, liver or kidney cancer. In nucleotides, the CDR3 is TGTGCCAGCAGTGAAGCAGGGTGGGAGACCCAGTACTTC. It translates to CASSEAGWETQYF.